This T cell receptor (beta chain) was obtained from a study of cytomegalovirus exposure and HLA in healthy donors. With 60 Vbeta and 13 Jbeta primers, the PCR was carried out. Some clones are missing from TCRdb's copy, which holds only in-frame ones; the method was immunoSEQ multiplex PCR. The repertoire includes 100,000 to 150,000 clones, 6.5% to 9.5% of them detected once, and about 6% sits in the top ten. This CDR3 is built from 16 residues. CDR1 and CDR2 (germline): MGHDK, SYGVNS. V shed 7 bases and J shed 0 bases, with 13 bases lying between them. This clone was detected a few times. This rearrangement joins TRBV25-1 to TRBJ1-6; D uncertain. Sequencing input: PBMCs. This sequence originates from a woman in her thirties or forties in good health and CMV-seropositive. CDR3 region: CASNRAESSYNSPLHF. The CDR3 nucleotides are TGTGCCAGCAATCGAGCGGAGAGCTCCTATAATTCACCCCTCCACTTT.